Below, 6 T cell receptor beta chains from the same sample are listed, as sequenced in a study of human T cells and chemical hapten exposure. Time point: pre-sensitization, week 0. As to treatment: therapeutic diphenylcyclopropenone sensitization with weekly scalp DPC. Via MiXCR, TCRdb re-called the RACE reads, giving one row per CDR3 protein. Of 65,000 to 70,000 distinct CDR3 sequences in the sample, approximately 11% were seen once. The specimen was whole blood, collected in connection with sensitization to the hapten diphenylcyclopropenone (DPC). The origin of the receptors is a woman aged 45-59 years with alopecia areata. Some clones in this sample may be carry-over from other donors' samples.

This clonotype has at least ten counts. The chain uses TRBV20-1 and TRBJ2-7; D gene ambiguous. Per the germline V gene, CDR1 is DFQATT and CDR2 is SNEGSKA (reference sequence). There are 15 residues in the CDR3. V shed 6 bases and J shed 6 bases, with 24 bases lying between them. CDR3: CSAPDPGHTTGEQYF. CDR3 in DNA: TGCAGTGCCCCGGACCCGGGTCACACAACGGGCGAGCAGTACTTC.

V is TRBV29-1 and J is TRBJ2-7; D is perhaps TRBD1 (6 bases). The CDR3 is 13 residues long. The germline V gene has CDR1 SQVTM and CDR2 ANQGSEA. V dropped 1 base and J dropped 4 bases, with 11 bases sitting between them. The CDR3 loop is CSVEVQGRYEQYF. The CDR3 DNA follows: TGCAGCGTTGAAGTACAGGGCCGGTACGAGCAGTACTTC.

A note on this clonotype: The junction departs from germline at one end; a sequencing error may be responsible. The chain couples TRBV28 to TRBJ1-1; the D gene is possibly TRBD1 (6 bases). The CDR3 length is 11 residues. Looked up from germline, CDR1 is MDHEN and CDR2 is SYDVKM. The CDR3 DNA reads as TGTGTCAGCAGTTACAGGGCCCAAGCTTTCTTT. This sequence encodes CVSSYRAQAFF.

This clonotype was observed many times. The V call is TRBV7-2, the J call TRBJ1-1; maybe TRBD1 (5 bases). This CDR3 is 15 amino acids long. Germline CDR1 SGHTA, CDR2 FQGNSA. Trimming pared 2 bases from V and 0 bases from J, leaving 10 bases between. The CDR3 spells CASSLQGVVNTEAFF. In DNA form, the CDR3 reads TGTGCCAGCAGCTTACAGGGTGTGGTGAACACTGAAGCTTTCTTT.

V and J are TRBV9 and TRBJ2-3; D remains unclear. CDR3 length: 14 residues. Between the trimmed V and J ends, which lost 4 bases and 6 bases, there was a span of 15 bases. CDR1 is SGDLS and CDR2 is YYNGEE in the germline V gene. CDR3 DNA sequence: TGTGCCAGCAGCCTCGAAAGACCCGGTGATACGCAGTATTTT. It yields the protein CASSLERPGDTQYF. Based on the CDR3 plus reference TRBV9 and TRBJ2-3, the full variable domain is DSGVTQTPKHLITATGQRVTLRCSPRSGDLSVYWYQQSLDQGLQFLIQYYNGEERAKGNILERFSAQQFPDLHSELNLSSLELGDSALYFCASSLERPGDTQYFGPGTRLTVL.

This clonotype appeared a few times. The chain is built from TRBV7-9 and TRBJ2-1, with D maybe TRBD2 (6 bases). The CDR3 extends over 14 amino acids. Trimming took off 11 bases at V and 3 bases at J, with 17 bases between the two ends. CDR1 SEHNR and CDR2 FQNEAQ come from the germline V gene (reference sequence). This CDR3 reads CAGRMGRDYNEQFF. For the CDR3, the DNA is TGTGCCGGTCGAATGGGGCGGGACTACAATGAGCAGTTCTTC.